This T cell receptor (beta chain) derives from a study of T cell responses to AZD1222 COVID-19 vaccine. As regards this clone: Its antigen is as yet unknown.

CDR3 length: 16 residues. Clones were sequenced by immunoSEQ multiplex PCR, and TCRdb holds only the in-frame ones, with some missing. The sample carries roughly 99,000 clones, about 90% recorded once. Study-level results: Reports say nearly half of spike-specific TCRs go after unmutated variant regions. There were mostly white British donors and more females than males, and clonal diversity was possibly underestimated. Spike was spanned by vaccine-associated CD4 TCRs, which were dominant at 160-218 and 743-854.

This TCR was sampled from an adult who received the AZD1222 COVID-19 vaccine. V usage is TRBV21-1 and J usage is TRBJ2-4; the table's D call of TRBD2 was not tested on the DNA. TRBV21-1 is shown as a pseudogene. The specimen comprised peripheral blood, sampled 28 days after the second AZD1222 dose. The CDR3 is CASSITGALAKNIQYF. DNA of the CDR3: TGTGCCAGCAGCATAACCGGAGCTCTAGCCAAAAACATTCAGTACTTC.